Shown below are 31 T cell receptor beta chains from a single sample sequenced in a study of long-term antiretroviral therapy in people with HIV. The run of the v3.0 immunoSEQ assay was at survey level. The assay was immunoSEQ multiplex PCR, and TCRdb's table has in-frame clones only and misses some. The sample holds about 22,000 clones, 85% to 90% seen once. Source: unsorted PBMCs, taken 1.8 years before starting antiretroviral therapy. The receptors shown here come from a woman aged 25 to 45 with HIV.

Only a few counts were recorded for this clone. V is TRBV4-1 and J is TRBJ1-1, with 7 bases matching TRBD1. V trimming: 4 bases; J trimming: 10 bases; junction bases outside the gene matches: 12. The CDR3 has 14 amino acids. Per germline, CDR1 MGHRA and CDR2 YSYEKL. CDR3: CASSLTGTTDGAFF. In nucleotides, the CDR3 is TGCGCCAGCAGCCTGACAGGGACCACCGACGGAGCTTTCTTT.

V is TRBV5-4 and J is TRBJ2-7, with TRBD1 matching 10 bases. The CDR3 consists of 14 residues. The V segment lost 4 bases and the J segment 7 bases; nucleotides outside the gene matches: 8. CDR1 and CDR2 (germline): SGHNT, YYREEE (reference sequence). Here the CDR3 reads CASSQRQGAGEQYF. As DNA, the CDR3 is TGTGCCAGCAGCCAACGACAGGGGGCGGGTGAGCAGTACTTC.

The chain recombines TRBV9 with TRBJ1-1; D is unresolved. This CDR3 contains 13 residues. Looked up from germline, CDR1 is SGDLS and CDR2 is YYNGEE. Trimming left V 0 bases short and J 4 bases short, with 7 bases between. The CDR3, as DNA: TGTGCCAGCAGCGTAGAGGTCGTCACTGAAGCTTTCTTT. Amino acid sequence: CASSVEVVTEAFF.

The rearrangement links TRBV10-2 to TRBJ1-2; TRBD1 matches at 7 bases. Germline CDR1 reads WSHSY; CDR2 reads SAAADI. The J segment lost 6 bases and the V segment lost 8 bases, leaving 12 bases of the junction unmatched. The CDR3 has 14 amino acids. CDR3 sequence (DNA): TGCGCCAGCGGTCCGACAGGGTTTTTGGATGGCTACACCTTC. Translation: CASGPTGFLDGYTF.

This clone was seen a single time. This chain connects TRBV25-1 to TRBJ1-1, with 8 bases lining up with TRBD1. The CDR3 totals 15 residues. Germline trimming cut 7 bases from V and 1 base from J; bases unmatched to any gene: 8. In germline, CDR1 is MGHDK, CDR2 SYGVNS. This CDR3 reads CASTQSDRANTEAFF. CDR3 nucleotide sequence: TGTGCCAGCACCCAGTCGGACAGGGCGAACACTGAAGCTTTCTTT.

The chain carries TRBV19 and TRBJ1-2, with 9 nucleotides matching TRBD1. The V gene's germline CDR1 is LNHDA and CDR2 SQIVND (reference sequence). The CDR3 runs to 14 residues. J was trimmed by 4 bases and V by 4 bases; bases with no gene match: 4. DNA of the CDR3: TGTGCCAGTAGTAGAGGACAGGGGATCTATGGCTACACCTTC. It translates to CASSRGQGIYGYTF.

This clone occurred once. The chain recombines TRBV4-1 with TRBJ2-7, with D unresolved. CDR3 length: 15 residues. Trimming stripped 0 bases from V and 4 bases from J, with 13 bases between. Germline CDR1 MGHRA, CDR2 YSYEKL. DNA for the CDR3: TGCGCCAGCAGCCAAGATAGGACGGCCTTTTACGAGCAGTACGTC. Amino acids: CASSQDRTAFYEQYV.

The chain recombines TRBV7-2 with TRBJ2-5; D gene unclear. Trimming cost V 1 base and J 4 bases, with 7 bases left between them. The CDR3 sequence is 13 residues long. Germline assignment: CDR1 SGHTA and CDR2 FQGNSA. DNA of the CDR3: TGTGCCAGCAGCTTAGGAGGTGGAGAGACCCAGTACTTC. The encoded protein is CASSLGGGETQYF.

V and J are TRBV6-6 and TRBJ2-2; perhaps TRBD1 as D (5 bases). This CDR3 is 16 amino acids long. The germline V and J ends were trimmed by 1 base and 5 bases, with 14 bases remaining between them. Germline lookup yields CDR1 MNHNY and CDR2 SVGAGI (reference sequence). The CDR3 protein is CASSYFDSTRTGELFF. As DNA, the CDR3 is TGTGCCAGCAGTTACTTCGACAGCACCCGGACCGGGGAGCTGTTTTTT.

The V gene is TRBV5-8, the J gene TRBJ1-5; 8 nucleotides match TRBD1. With V trimmed by 6 bases and J by 4 bases, 15 bases remained unmatched. The CDR3 has 17 amino acids. Germline CDR1 and CDR2: SGHTS and YDEGEE. The CDR3 loop is CASTSGQGQSRNQPQHF. The CDR3 bases are TGTGCCAGCACTTCCGGACAGGGCCAAAGCCGGAATCAGCCCCAGCATTTT.

The V gene is TRBV7-3, the J gene TRBJ2-1, with 7 bases fitting TRBD2. This CDR3 has 15 amino acids. Germline trimming cut 1 base from V and 0 bases from J; bases unmatched to any gene: 0. Germline V lookup: CDR1 SGHTA, CDR2 FQGTGA. The CDR3: CASSLSGSSYNEQFF. In nucleotides, the CDR3 is TGTGCCAGCAGCTTAAGCGGGAGCTCCTACAATGAGCAGTTCTTC.

The chain recombines TRBV7-6 with TRBJ2-7; no firm D call. The CDR3 totals 13 residues. Germline CDR1 is SGHVS and CDR2 is FNYEAQ. Trimming removed 5 bases from V and 6 bases from J, with 14 bases in between. In DNA, the CDR3 is TGTGCCAGCAGCCCTACGATTAAAGCCGAGCAGTACTTC. Protein product: CASSPTIKAEQYF. Full variable domain (missing parts from reference TRBV7-6 and TRBJ2-7): GAGVSQSPRYKVTKRGQDVALRCDPISGHVSLYWYRQALGQGPEFLTYFNYEAQQDKSGLPNDRFSAERPEGSISTLTIQRTEQRDSAMYRCASSPTIKAEQYFGPGTRLTVT.

The CDR3 reads CAWSAETGGRGQTQYF. CDR3 coding DNA: TGTGCCTGGAGTGCTGAAACAGGGGGCCGGGGACAGACCCAGTACTTC. This chain joins TRBV30 and TRBJ2-5, with 9 nucleotides matching TRBD1. CDR1 and CDR2 (germline): GTSNPN, SVGIG (reference sequence). V gave up 1 base and J gave up 6 bases; unmatched junction bases: 12. This CDR3 is built from 16 residues.

The rearrangement joins TRBV6-5 to TRBJ1-6; D uncertain. Trimming stripped 7 bases from V and 5 bases from J, with 12 bases between. From germline, CDR1 is MNHEY and CDR2 SVGAGI. CDR3 size: 14 residues. CDR3 sequence: CASKREQDNSPLHF. The CDR3 DNA sequence: TGTGCCAGCAAACGAGAACAAGATAATTCACCCCTCCACTTT.

The CDR3 reads CASTTSPAGDTQYF. The CDR3 DNA is TGTGCCAGCACCACTAGCCCTGCAGGGGATACGCAGTATTTT. The V and J genes are TRBV2 and TRBJ2-3; a weak D match, TRBD2 (6 bases). Looked up from germline, CDR1 is SNHLY and CDR2 is FYNNEI. CDR3 size: 14 residues. Trimming took off 7 bases at V and 6 bases at J, with 17 bases between the two ends. The complete variable domain, with remaining parts taken from reference TRBV2 and TRBJ2-3, reads EPEVTQTPSHQVTQMGQEVILRCVPISNHLYFYWYRQILGQKVEFLVSFYNNEISEKSEIFDDQFSVERPDGSNFTLKIRSTKLEDSAMYFCASTTSPAGDTQYFGPGTRLTVL.

V usage is TRBV5-4 and J usage is TRBJ1-6; D unclear. Germline CDR1 SGHNT, CDR2 YYREEE (reference sequence). CDR3 length equals 13 residues. V shed 0 bases and J shed 9 bases, with 7 bases lying between them. This CDR3 is CASSLEGGSPLHF. CDR3 sequence (DNA): TGTGCCAGCAGCTTGGAGGGTGGTTCACCCCTCCACTTT.

This sequence joins TRBV9 and TRBJ2-3, with a weak D call TRBD2 (6 bases). CDR3 length: 15 amino acids. The ends were cut back, 4 bases at V and 6 bases at J, with 18 bases in the middle. CDR1 SGDLS and CDR2 YYNGEE come from the germline V gene. CDR3 amino acids: CASSSRDSRSDTQYF. CDR3 nucleotide sequence: TGTGCCAGCAGCTCGCGGGACTCTCGGTCGGATACGCAGTATTTT.

As regards this clone: The junction does not match germline at one end; this may be a read error. The V and J genes are TRBV6-1 and TRBJ1-2; TRBD1 is a possible D gene (6 bases). Germline V gene data show CDR1 as MNHNS and CDR2 as SASEGT. This CDR3 region has 13 residues. As DNA, the CDR3 is TGTGCCAGCAGTGAAGGAGGGAAAGGACAGCCTGACTTC. Translated: CASSEGGKGQPDF.

This clone has just a few counts. V is TRBV19 and J is TRBJ1-4; possibly TRBD1 for D (5 bases). The CDR3 sequence is 15 residues long. The V and J ends lost 3 bases and 6 bases respectively, with 14 bases between them. Germline V gene data show CDR1 as LNHDA and CDR2 as SQIVND (reference sequence). The CDR3 loop is CASSIFGAGDEKLFF. The CDR3 bases are TGTGCCAGTAGTATCTTCGGGGCAGGCGATGAAAAACTGTTTTTT.

The chain has TRBV5-1 and TRBJ1-1, with 7 bases aligning to TRBD1. This CDR3 has 13 residues. The V and J ends lost 0 bases and 10 bases, in that order; junction bases with no gene match: 6. Germline V gene data show CDR1 as SGHRS and CDR2 as YFSETQ. Here the CDR3 reads CASSLADRLTAFF. The CDR3 DNA reads TGCGCCAGCAGCTTGGCGGACAGGCTAACAGCTTTCTTT.

The CDR3: CSVEADRESATEAFF. The CDR3 DNA reads TGCAGCGTTGAAGCGGACAGGGAGTCGGCCACTGAAGCTTTCTTT. This chain connects TRBV29-1 to TRBJ1-1; 8 nucleotides line up with TRBD1. The germline V gene has CDR1 SQVTM and CDR2 ANQGSEA. Trimming took 1 base from V and 4 from J; bases not matched to a gene: 8. CDR3 size: 15 residues. The full variable domain, in which reference TRBV29-1 and TRBJ1-1 provide the parts outside the CDR3, is SAVISQKPSRDICQRGTSLTIQCQVDSQVTMMFWYRQQPGQSLTLIATANQGSEATYESGFVIDKFPISRPNLTFSTLTVSNMSPEDSSIYLCSVEADRESATEAFFGQGTRLTVV.

The chain combines TRBV7-8 with TRBJ1-1; tentative D call: TRBD1 (6 bases). The V gene lost 2 bases and the J gene lost 4 bases, with 11 bases spanning the gap. This CDR3 spans 14 amino acids. From germline, CDR1 is SGHVS and CDR2 FQNEAQ. In DNA, the CDR3 is TGTGCCAGCAGCTTACAACAGGGAAGCACTGAAGCTTTCTTT. This codes for CASSLQQGSTEAFF.

The J gene is TRBJ1-5, the V gene TRBV30, with no clear D. The CDR3 sequence is 13 residues long. Trimming removed 1 base from V and 0 bases from J, with 4 bases in between. The germline V gene has CDR1 GTSNPN and CDR2 SVGIG (reference sequence). In DNA form, the CDR3 reads TGTGCCTGGAGTGAGGCTAGCAATCAGCCCCAGCATTTT. Residues: CAWSEASNQPQHF.

The V call is TRBV29-1, the J call TRBJ2-3; 12 bases match TRBD1. Germline trimming cut 1 base from V and 2 bases from J; bases unmatched to any gene: 4. The CDR3 loop spans 16 amino acids. Germline V lookup: CDR1 SQVTM, CDR2 ANQGSEA. The CDR3 coding sequence is TGCAGCGTTGAAGGCCCGGGACAGGGGGCCACAGATACGCAGTATTTT. Its protein product is CSVEGPGQGATDTQYF.

The V gene is TRBV5-5, the J gene TRBJ2-7; tentatively, D is TRBD1 (5 bases). This CDR3 is built from 16 residues. The V end was cut by 0 bases, the J end by 5 bases, with 18 bases between. Germline loops: CDR1 SGHKS, CDR2 YYEKEE (reference sequence). The DNA of the CDR3 is TGTGCCAGCAGCTTGGTCGAGACAGTTTATGTTAACGAGCAGTACGTC. Its protein product is CASSLVETVYVNEQYV.

The chain joins TRBV6-5 to TRBJ2-3, with 7 bases identical to TRBD1. This CDR3 contains 15 residues. V dropped 5 bases and J dropped 0; count of bases not matched to a gene: 5. Germline V gene data show CDR1 as MNHEY and CDR2 as SVGAGI. The CDR3 sequence is CASSPGQPSTDTQYF. The CDR3, as DNA: TGTGCCAGCAGTCCGGGACAGCCTAGCACAGATACGCAGTATTTT.

The rearrangement links TRBV27 to TRBJ1-5; 9 nucleotides match TRBD1. There are 13 residues in the CDR3. Unmatched junction bases numbered 4, after V lost 6 bases and J lost 7 bases. CDR1 and CDR2 from the germline V gene are MNHEY and SMNVEV (reference sequence). CDR3 residues: CASSFTGGQPQHF. In DNA form, the CDR3 reads TGTGCCAGCAGCTTCACAGGGGGCCAGCCCCAGCATTTT.

This clone appeared a single time. The chain uses TRBV5-1 and TRBJ2-2; no reliable D call. CDR3 length: 14 amino acids. In germline, CDR1 is SGHRS, CDR2 YFSETQ. V was cut by 0 bases and J by 4 bases, with 7 bases left in between. CDR3 in amino acids: CASSLGESTGELFF. CDR3 DNA: TGCGCCAGCAGCTTGGGGGAAAGCACCGGGGAGCTGTTTTTT.

The chain is built from TRBV28 and TRBJ1-6, with 7 bases aligning to TRBD1. The J segment lost 3 bases and the V segment lost 7 bases, leaving 6 bases of the junction unmatched. The germline V gene encodes CDR1 MDHEN and CDR2 SYDVKM. The CDR3 is made up of 15 amino acids. The CDR3 loop is CASKPTGNYNSPLHF. CDR3 DNA sequence: TGTGCCAGCAAGCCGACAGGGAACTATAATTCACCCCTCCACTTT.

This sequence joins TRBV7-2 and TRBJ1-1; D not resolved. From germline, CDR1 is SGHTA and CDR2 FQGNSA. The CDR3 spans 13 residues. The V end lost 0 bases, the J end lost 4 bases, and 6 bases lay between the germline ends. DNA of the CDR3: TGTGCCAGCAGCTTAGCTCTCACCACTGAAGCTTTCTTT. This encodes CASSLALTTEAFF.

Of note for this clone: One end of the junction is discordant with germline, which a read error may explain. V usage is TRBV2 and J usage is TRBJ2-3; 7 nucleotides match TRBD2. CDR1 is SNHLY and CDR2 is FYNNEI in the germline V gene. This CDR3 is 16 amino acids long. CDR3 bases: TGTGCCAGCAGTCTATATCTAGCGGCAACTACAGACACGCAGTATTTT. Amino acids: CASSLYLAATTDTQYF.